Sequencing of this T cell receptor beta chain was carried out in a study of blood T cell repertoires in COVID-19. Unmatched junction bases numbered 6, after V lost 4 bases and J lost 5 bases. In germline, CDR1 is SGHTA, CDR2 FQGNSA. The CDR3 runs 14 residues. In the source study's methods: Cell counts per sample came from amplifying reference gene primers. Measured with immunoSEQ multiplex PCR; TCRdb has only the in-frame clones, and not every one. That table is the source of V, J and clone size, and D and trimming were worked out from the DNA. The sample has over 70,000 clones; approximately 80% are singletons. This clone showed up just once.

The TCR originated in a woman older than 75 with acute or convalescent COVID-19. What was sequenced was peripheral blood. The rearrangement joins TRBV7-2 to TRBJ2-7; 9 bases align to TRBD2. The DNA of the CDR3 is TGTGCCAGCAGCTCGGGACTAGCAGGTAACGAGCAGTACTTC. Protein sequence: CASSSGLAGNEQYF.